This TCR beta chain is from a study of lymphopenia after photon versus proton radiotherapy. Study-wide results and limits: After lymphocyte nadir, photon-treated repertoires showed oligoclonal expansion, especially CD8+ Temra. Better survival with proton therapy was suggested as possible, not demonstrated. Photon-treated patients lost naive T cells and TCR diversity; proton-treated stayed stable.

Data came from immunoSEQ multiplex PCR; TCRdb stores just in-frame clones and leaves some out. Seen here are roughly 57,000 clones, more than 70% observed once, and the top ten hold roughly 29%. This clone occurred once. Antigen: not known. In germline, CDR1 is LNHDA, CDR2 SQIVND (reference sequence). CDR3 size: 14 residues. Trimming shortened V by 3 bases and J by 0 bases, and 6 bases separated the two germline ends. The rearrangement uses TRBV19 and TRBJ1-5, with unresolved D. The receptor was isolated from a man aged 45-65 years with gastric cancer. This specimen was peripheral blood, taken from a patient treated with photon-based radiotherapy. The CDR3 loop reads CASSIGHSNQPQHF. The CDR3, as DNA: TGTGCCAGTAGTATCGGGCATAGCAATCAGCCCCAGCATTTT.